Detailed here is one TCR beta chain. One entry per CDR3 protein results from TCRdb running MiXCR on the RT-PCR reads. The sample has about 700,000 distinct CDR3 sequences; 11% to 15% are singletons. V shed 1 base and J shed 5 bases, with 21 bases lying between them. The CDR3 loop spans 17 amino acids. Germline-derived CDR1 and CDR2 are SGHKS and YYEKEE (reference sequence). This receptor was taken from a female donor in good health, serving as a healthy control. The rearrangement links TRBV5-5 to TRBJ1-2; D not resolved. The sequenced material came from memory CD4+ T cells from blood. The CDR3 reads CASSLSTADALWYGYTF. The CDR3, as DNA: TGTGCCAGCAGCTTGTCAACGGCGGACGCTTTATGGTATGGCTACACCTTC.